This passage covers 16 T cell receptor beta chains from one sample sequenced in a study of blood T cell repertoires in COVID-19. Measured with immunoSEQ multiplex PCR; TCRdb has only the in-frame clones, and not every one. The table has a few hundred thousand clones, 75% to 90% seen once. Sequences were obtained from PBMCs or T cells enriched from blood (not recorded which). The receptor source for this set is a man younger than 40 who had recovered from COVID-19.

The V gene is TRBV25-1, the J gene TRBJ2-1, with a weak D call TRBD1 (6 bases). The germline CDR1 and CDR2 sequences are MGHDK and SYGVNS. V gave up 4 bases and J gave up 5 bases, with 18 bases separating them. CDR3 length equals 16 residues. In DNA form, the CDR3 reads TGTGCCAGCAGTGCTGATCCGGGACAAATTAACAATGAGCAGTTCTTC. Its protein product is CASSADPGQINNEQFF. Filled out from reference TRBV25-1 and TRBJ2-1, the complete variable domain reads EADIYQTPRYLVIGTGKKITLECSQTMGHDKMYWYQQDPGMELHLIHYSYGVNSTEKGDLSSESTVSRIRTEHFPLTLESARPSHTSQYLCASSADPGQINNEQFFGPGTRLTVL.

This chain joins TRBV29-1 and TRBJ1-5, with D hard to call. Between the trimmed V and J ends, which lost 6 bases and 2 bases, there was a span of 20 bases. The CDR3 loop spans 16 amino acids. The germline gives CDR1 SQVTM, CDR2 ANQGSEA. Written as DNA, the CDR3 is TGCAGCGTGCGATATCCGAGGGCCCGGGGCAATCAGCCCCAGCATTTT. Translating it yields CSVRYPRARGNQPQHF.

This chain joins TRBV5-1 and TRBJ1-2; D gene uncertain. Germline V gene data show CDR1 as SGHRS and CDR2 as YFSETQ. V lost 0 bases, J lost 6 bases, and 21 bases lay in between. The CDR3 runs to 17 residues. CDR3 protein: CASSLAGVASGKDGYTF. The DNA of the CDR3 is TGCGCCAGCAGCTTGGCCGGGGTGGCCTCGGGAAAGGATGGCTACACCTTC.

The chain is built from TRBV5-1 and TRBJ2-7, with TRBD1 matching over 9 bases. J lost 1 base, V lost 5 bases, and 7 bases had no gene match. Germline V gene lookup returns CDR1 SGHRS and CDR2 YFSETQ. This CDR3 has 15 amino acids. CDR3 coding DNA: TGCGCCAGCAGTGACCGGGACAGGGATTCCTACGAGCAGTACTTC. Protein: CASSDRDRDSYEQYF.

The chain is built from TRBV3-1 (or the pseudogene TRBV3-2) and TRBJ2-2; 10 bases match TRBD2. Germline V gene sequence: CDR1 LGHDT, CDR2 YNNKEL (reference sequence). The CDR3 covers 14 residues. J lost 1 base, V lost 8 bases, and 1 base had no gene match. In DNA form, the CDR3 reads TGTGCCAGCTTAGCGGGGGGGAACACCGGGGAGCTGTTTTTT. Translating gives CASLAGGNTGELFF.

The chain uses TRBV5-1 and TRBJ1-1, with 10 nucleotides matching TRBD1. Germline V gene sequence: CDR1 SGHRS, CDR2 YFSETQ. V dropped 4 bases and J dropped 8; count of bases not matched to a gene: 5. CDR3 length: 13 amino acids. The CDR3 here is CASSTGTGEEAFF. CDR3 DNA sequence: TGCGCCAGCAGCACAGGGACAGGGGAAGAAGCTTTCTTT.

This sequence joins TRBV10-3 and TRBJ1-3, with 10 positions matching TRBD1. CDR1 and CDR2 from the germline V gene are ENHRY and SYGVKD. Trimming at V came to 6 bases and at J to 3 bases, leaving 8 bases not matched to a gene. The CDR3 has 16 amino acids. The CDR3 nucleotides read TGTGCCATCAGCCCCGGGACAGGGGATGTTGGAAACACCATATATTTT. Translation gives CAISPGTGDVGNTIYF.

This rearrangement joins TRBV5-4 to TRBJ2-5; D is unresolved. The germline V and J ends were trimmed by 1 base and 4 bases, with 5 bases remaining between them. Germline V gives CDR1 SGHNT, CDR2 YYREEE (reference sequence). This CDR3 is 12 amino acids long. CDR3 bases: TGTGCCAGCAGCTTGCCCCTAGAGACCCAGTACTTC. It specifies CASSLPLETQYF.

This clone was detected only once. V and J are TRBV30 and TRBJ1-1; 7 bases fit TRBD1. CDR3 length: 13 residues. With V trimmed by 2 bases and J by 4 bases, 4 bases remained unmatched. Germline V lookup: CDR1 GTSNPN, CDR2 SVGIG (reference sequence). For the CDR3, the DNA is TGTGCCTGGAGTCGGGCAGGGGGCACTGAAGCTTTCTTT. Residues: CAWSRAGGTEAFF.

The count of this clone is one. The J gene is TRBJ1-4, the V gene TRBV14; 7 bases map to TRBD1. V was clipped by 4 bases and J by 4 bases; unmatched bases: 6. The CDR3 contains 15 residues. CDR1 and CDR2 from the germline V gene are SGHDN and FVKESK. CDR3 protein: CASSPPTGNNEKLFF. The CDR3 bases are TGTGCCAGCAGCCCCCCGACAGGGAATAATGAAAAACTGTTTTTT.

The rearrangement links TRBV5-1 to TRBJ1-2; possibly TRBD1 for D (6 bases). This CDR3 contains 15 residues. Germline CDR1 reads SGHRS; CDR2 reads YFSETQ. Trimming pared 0 bases from V and 2 bases from J, leaving 11 bases between. The CDR3 sequence: CASSLALGGNYGYTF. Here the CDR3 DNA reads TGCGCCAGCAGCTTGGCCCTAGGGGGAAACTATGGCTACACCTTC.

The chain employs TRBV18 and TRBJ1-3, with D unclear. The germline V and J ends were trimmed by 3 bases and 0 bases, with 9 bases remaining between them. The CDR3 contains 15 residues. From germline, CDR1 is KGHSH and CDR2 LQKENI. The DNA for the CDR3 is TGTGCCAGCTCACCTCTCGTAGTCTCTGGAAACACCATATATTTT. Translating it yields CASSPLVVSGNTIYF.

The J gene is TRBJ2-2, the V gene TRBV9; TRBD1 matches 9 bases. The CDR3 runs to 16 residues. Germline CDR1 SGDLS, CDR2 YYNGEE. Losses at the gene ends were 4 bases for V and 6 bases for J; bases not matched to a gene: 10. The CDR3 loop reads CASSPGQGMGAGELFF. The CDR3, as DNA: TGTGCCAGCAGCCCGGGACAGGGAATGGGCGCCGGGGAGCTGTTTTTT.

This rearrangement joins TRBV3-1 (or the pseudogene TRBV3-2) to TRBJ1-6; a weak D match, TRBD1 (5 bases). Germline V gene sequence: CDR1 LGHDT, CDR2 YNNKEL (reference sequence). CDR3 size: 18 residues. Trimming stripped 4 bases from V and 0 bases from J, with 16 bases between. The CDR3 nucleotides are TGTGCCAGCAGCCCTGCTTTAGGGGTTTTCTCCTATAATTCACCCCTCCACTTT. Amino acids: CASSPALGVFSYNSPLHF.

DNA for the CDR3: TGTGCCAGCAGTTCCAGGAATAACTATGGCTACACCTTC. Translating it yields CASSSRNNYGYTF. This sequence joins TRBV12-3 or TRBV12-4 and TRBJ1-2, with unresolved D. V shed 4 bases and J shed 1 base, with 7 bases lying between them. The CDR3 is 13 amino acids.

The chain combines TRBV6-5 with TRBJ1-2; weak D call: TRBD1 (5 bases). The V and J ends lost 4 bases and 4 bases respectively, with 13 bases between them. This CDR3 region has 14 residues. Germline V gives CDR1 MNHEY, CDR2 SVGAGI. The CDR3, as DNA: TGTGCCAGCAGTTCCCCGACAGAGCTCTATGGCTACACCTTC. This translates into CASSSPTELYGYTF.